This T cell receptor beta chain was captured in a study of read filtering for tumor transcriptome and immune sequencing. Study-wide background: Per sample, TCR-region reads ranged about 4.05 to 11 million by IR-seq, about 85 to 1,400 by RNA-seq.

Overall study findings and caveats: Roughly 80% of IR-seq clonotypes had a single read, yet these held approximately 4% of reads.

From approximately 430 ng of RNA, a library with molecular barcoded alpha/delta and beta/gamma adaptors was made. TCRdb redid the calling of the reads with MiXCR, one entry per CDR3 protein. The sample lists around 140,000 distinct CDR3 sequences, about 13% occurring once. As to this clonotype: Antigen specificity is unknown. A much larger clone lies one base from this, so it may be a read error.

The CDR3 length is 13 residues. The germline CDR1 and CDR2 sequences are MGHRA and YSYEKL. The TCR comes from a donor at least 40 years old with multiple myeloma. The chain carries TRBV4-1 and TRBJ2-7, with TRBD2 as a possible D gene (5 bases). The material sequenced was a population of CD138-negative cells sorted from bone marrow. CDR3 nucleotide sequence: TGCGTCAGCAGCCAAGAGAGGGTTTCCGAGCAGTACTTC. Translated, it gives CVSSQERVSEQYF.